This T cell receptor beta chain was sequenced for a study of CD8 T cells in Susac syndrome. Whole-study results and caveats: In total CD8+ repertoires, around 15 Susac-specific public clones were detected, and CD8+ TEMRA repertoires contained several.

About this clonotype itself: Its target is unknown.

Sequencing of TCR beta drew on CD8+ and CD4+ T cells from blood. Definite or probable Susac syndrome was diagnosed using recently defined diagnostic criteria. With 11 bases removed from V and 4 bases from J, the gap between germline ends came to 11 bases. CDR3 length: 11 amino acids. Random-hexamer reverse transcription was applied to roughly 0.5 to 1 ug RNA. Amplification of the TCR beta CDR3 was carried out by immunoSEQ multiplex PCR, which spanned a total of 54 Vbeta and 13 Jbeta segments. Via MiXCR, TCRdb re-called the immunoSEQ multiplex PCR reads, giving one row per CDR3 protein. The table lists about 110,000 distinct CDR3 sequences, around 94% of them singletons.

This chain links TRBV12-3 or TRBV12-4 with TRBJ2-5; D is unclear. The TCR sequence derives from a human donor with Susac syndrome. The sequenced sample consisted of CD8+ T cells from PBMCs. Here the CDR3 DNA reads TGTGCCTGTGGTCCTGGAGAGACCCAGTACTTC. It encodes CACGPGETQYF.